This record covers a single T cell receptor beta chain. No antigen is known for it. CDR1 SGDLS and CDR2 YYNGEE come from the germline V gene. V trimming: 4 bases; J trimming: 4 bases; junction bases outside the gene matches: 4. The CDR3 covers 16 residues. The PCR employed 60 Vbeta primers together with 13 Jbeta primers. TCRdb's table, derived via immunoSEQ multiplex PCR, lists solely in-frame clones and lacks some. The sample contains 150,000 to 200,000 clones, around 75% of which appear only once. This sample stems from a study of cytomegalovirus exposure and HLA in healthy donors. Study-level points and caveats: Immune exposure data for these donors was limited to CMV serostatus. Later findings reportedly placed an Asian-associated ancestry cluster below the approximately 630-donor mean for N-insertions.

Each donor was nominally healthy when sampled (though unrecorded immune exposures were likely). This rearrangement joins TRBV9 to TRBJ2-1; 14 nucleotides agree with TRBD2. This TCR derives from a male donor in good health and CMV-seronegative. Material: PBMCs. As DNA, the CDR3 is TGTGCCAGCAGCCACTGGACTAGCGGGGGGTACAATGAGCAGTTCTTC. Translating gives CASSHWTSGGYNEQFF.